Reported below is one T cell receptor (beta chain). This sample was included in a study of blood T cell repertoires in COVID-19. The CDR3 consists of 14 residues. The ends lost 4 bases at V and 8 bases at J; junction bases unmatched: 12. Germline CDR1 reads GTSNPN; CDR2 reads SVGIG (reference sequence). This study enrolled people aged about 18 to 100 from around 25 US geographic areas. Assay used: immunoSEQ multiplex PCR; TCRdb lists only in-frame clones, some missing. The sample has roughly 400,000 clones; approximately 89% are singletons. This chain joins TRBV30 and TRBJ1-1, with 8 bases matching TRBD1. This receptor was identified in a woman aged 25 to 45 who had recovered from COVID-19. Sequencing was carried out using PBMCs or T cells enriched from blood (not recorded which). The CDR3: CAWIEMTGVTEAFF. In DNA form, the CDR3 reads TGTGCCTGGATTGAGATGACAGGGGTCACCGAAGCTTTCTTT.